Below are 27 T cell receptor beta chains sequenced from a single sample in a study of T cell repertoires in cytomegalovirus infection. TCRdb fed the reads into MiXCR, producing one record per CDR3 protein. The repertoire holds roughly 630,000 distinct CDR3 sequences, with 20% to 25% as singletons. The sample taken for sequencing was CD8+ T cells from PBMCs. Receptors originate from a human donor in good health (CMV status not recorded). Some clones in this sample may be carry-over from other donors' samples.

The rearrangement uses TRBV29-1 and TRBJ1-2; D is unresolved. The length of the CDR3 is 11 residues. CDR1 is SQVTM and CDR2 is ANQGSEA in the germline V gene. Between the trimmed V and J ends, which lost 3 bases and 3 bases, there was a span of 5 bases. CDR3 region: CSVEWDYGYTF. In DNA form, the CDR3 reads TGCAGCGTTGAGTGGGACTATGGCTACACCTTC.

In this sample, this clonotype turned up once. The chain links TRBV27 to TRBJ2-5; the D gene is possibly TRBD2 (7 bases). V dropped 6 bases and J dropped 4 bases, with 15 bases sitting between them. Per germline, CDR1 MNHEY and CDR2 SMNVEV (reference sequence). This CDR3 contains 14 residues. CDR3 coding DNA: TGTGCCAGCAGCCAAGGGGGGGTAGGAGAGACCCAGTACTTC. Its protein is CASSQGGVGETQYF.

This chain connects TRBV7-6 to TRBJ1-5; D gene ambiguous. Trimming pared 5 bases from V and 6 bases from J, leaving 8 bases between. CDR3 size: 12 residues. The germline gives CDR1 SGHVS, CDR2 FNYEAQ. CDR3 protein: CASSGGTQPQHF. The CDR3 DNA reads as TGTGCCAGCAGCGGCGGAACTCAGCCCCAGCATTTT.

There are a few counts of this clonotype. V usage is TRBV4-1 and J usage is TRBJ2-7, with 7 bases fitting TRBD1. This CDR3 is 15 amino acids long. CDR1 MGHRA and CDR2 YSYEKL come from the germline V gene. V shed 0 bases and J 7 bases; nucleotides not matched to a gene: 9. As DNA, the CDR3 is TGCGCCAGCAGCCAAGATTTCGGGCAGGGGGAAGAGCAGTACTTC. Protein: CASSQDFGQGEEQYF.

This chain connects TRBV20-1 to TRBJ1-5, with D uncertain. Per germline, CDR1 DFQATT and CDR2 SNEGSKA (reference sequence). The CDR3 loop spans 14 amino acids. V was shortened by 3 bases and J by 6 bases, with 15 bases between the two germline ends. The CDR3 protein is CSARSRGLTQPQHF. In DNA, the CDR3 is TGCAGTGCTAGGAGCCGTGGTTTGACTCAGCCCCAGCATTTT.

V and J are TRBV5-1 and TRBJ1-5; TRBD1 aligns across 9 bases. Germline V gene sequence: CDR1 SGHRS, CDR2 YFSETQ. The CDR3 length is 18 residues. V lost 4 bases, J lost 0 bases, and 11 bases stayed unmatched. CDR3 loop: CASSPGDREKDSNQPQHF. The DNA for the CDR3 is TGCGCCAGCAGCCCTGGGGACAGGGAGAAAGATAGCAATCAGCCCCAGCATTTT.

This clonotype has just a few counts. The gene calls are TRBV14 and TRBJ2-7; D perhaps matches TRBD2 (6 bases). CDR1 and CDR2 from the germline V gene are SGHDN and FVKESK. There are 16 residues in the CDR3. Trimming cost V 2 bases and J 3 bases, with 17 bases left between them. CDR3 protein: CASSQTRSGDFYEQYV. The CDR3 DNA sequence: TGTGCCAGCAGCCAAACAAGATCGGGGGATTTCTACGAGCAGTACGTC.

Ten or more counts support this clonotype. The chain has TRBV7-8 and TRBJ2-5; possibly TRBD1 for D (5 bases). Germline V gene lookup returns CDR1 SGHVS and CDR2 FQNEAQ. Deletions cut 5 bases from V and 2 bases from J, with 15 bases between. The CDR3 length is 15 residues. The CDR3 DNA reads TGTGCCAGCAGCCCTAGAGACAGAGCTCAAGAGACCCAGTACTTC. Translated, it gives CASSPRDRAQETQYF.

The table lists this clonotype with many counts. CDR3 bases: TGTGCCAGCAGCCAGCCGGGAGCCTCTAATGAAAAACTGTTTTTT. Translated, it gives CASSQPGASNEKLFF. The genes are TRBV7-9 and TRBJ1-4; D is ambiguous. Trimming took 5 bases from V and 3 from J, leaving 13 bases between them. The length of the CDR3 is 15 residues. The germline CDR1 and CDR2 sequences are SEHNR and FQNEAQ (reference sequence).

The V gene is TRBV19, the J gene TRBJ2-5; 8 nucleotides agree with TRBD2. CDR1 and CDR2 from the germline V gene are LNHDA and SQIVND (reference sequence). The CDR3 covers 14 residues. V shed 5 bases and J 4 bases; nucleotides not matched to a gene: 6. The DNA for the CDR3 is TGTGCCAGTAGTTCACGGACTAGCCGAGAGACCCAGTACTTC. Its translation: CASSSRTSRETQYF. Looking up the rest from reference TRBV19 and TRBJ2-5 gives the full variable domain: DGGITQSPKYLFRKEGQNVTLSCEQNLNHDAMYWYRQDPGQGLRLIYYSQIVNDFQKGDIAEGYSVSREKKESFPLTVTSAQKNPTAFYLCASSSRTSRETQYFGPGTRLLVL.

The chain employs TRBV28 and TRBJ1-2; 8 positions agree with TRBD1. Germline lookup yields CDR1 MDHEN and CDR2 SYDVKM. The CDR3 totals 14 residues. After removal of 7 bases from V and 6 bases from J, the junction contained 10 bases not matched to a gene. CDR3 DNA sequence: TGTGCCAGCAACTCGGACAGGGAAATTCATGGCTACACCTTC. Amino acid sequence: CASNSDREIHGYTF.

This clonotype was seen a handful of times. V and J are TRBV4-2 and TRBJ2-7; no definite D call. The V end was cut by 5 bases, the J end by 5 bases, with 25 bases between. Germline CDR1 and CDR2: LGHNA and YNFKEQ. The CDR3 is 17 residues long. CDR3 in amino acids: CASSDGTGTTSEDEQYF. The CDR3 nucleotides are TGTGCCAGCAGCGACGGTACGGGTACGACAAGTGAAGACGAGCAGTACTTC.

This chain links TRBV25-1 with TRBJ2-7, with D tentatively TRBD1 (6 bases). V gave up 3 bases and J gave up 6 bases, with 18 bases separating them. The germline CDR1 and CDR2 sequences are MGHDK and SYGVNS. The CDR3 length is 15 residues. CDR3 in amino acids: CASSDNPGHHFEQYF. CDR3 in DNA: TGTGCCAGCAGTGACAACCCGGGACACCACTTCGAGCAGTACTTC.

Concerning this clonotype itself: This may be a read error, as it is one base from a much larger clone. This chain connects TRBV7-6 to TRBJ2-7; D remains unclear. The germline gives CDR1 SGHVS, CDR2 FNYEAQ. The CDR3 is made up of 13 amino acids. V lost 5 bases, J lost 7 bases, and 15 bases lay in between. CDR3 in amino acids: CASSPRKDQEQYV. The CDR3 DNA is TGTGCCAGCAGCCCCCGGAAAGATCAAGAGCAGTACGTC.

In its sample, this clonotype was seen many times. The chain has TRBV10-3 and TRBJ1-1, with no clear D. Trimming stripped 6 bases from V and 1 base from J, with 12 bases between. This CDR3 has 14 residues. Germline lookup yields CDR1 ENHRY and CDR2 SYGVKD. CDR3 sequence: CAIRVPGENTEAFF. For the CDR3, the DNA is TGTGCCATCAGGGTCCCGGGAGAGAACACTGAAGCTTTCTTT.

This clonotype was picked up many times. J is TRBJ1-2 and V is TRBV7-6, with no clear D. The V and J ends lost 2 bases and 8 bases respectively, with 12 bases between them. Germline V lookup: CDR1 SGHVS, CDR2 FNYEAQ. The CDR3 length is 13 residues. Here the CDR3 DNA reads TGTGCCAGCAGCTTAACTGGCGGGGAAGGCTACACCTTC. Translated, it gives CASSLTGGEGYTF.

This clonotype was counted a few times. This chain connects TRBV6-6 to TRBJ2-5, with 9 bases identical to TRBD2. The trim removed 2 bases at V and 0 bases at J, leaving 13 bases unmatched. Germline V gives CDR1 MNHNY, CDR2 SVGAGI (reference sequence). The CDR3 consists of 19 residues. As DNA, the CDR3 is TGTGCCAGCAGTTACCCTTATAGTTTGACTAGCGGCTACCAAGAGACCCAGTACTTC. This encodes CASSYPYSLTSGYQETQYF.

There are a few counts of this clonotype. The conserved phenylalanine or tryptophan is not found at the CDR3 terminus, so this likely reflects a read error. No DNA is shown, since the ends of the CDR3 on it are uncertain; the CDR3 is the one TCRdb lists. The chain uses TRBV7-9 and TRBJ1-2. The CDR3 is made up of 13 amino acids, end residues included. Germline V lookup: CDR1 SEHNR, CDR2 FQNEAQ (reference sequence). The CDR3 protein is CASSSSNEKVPSI.

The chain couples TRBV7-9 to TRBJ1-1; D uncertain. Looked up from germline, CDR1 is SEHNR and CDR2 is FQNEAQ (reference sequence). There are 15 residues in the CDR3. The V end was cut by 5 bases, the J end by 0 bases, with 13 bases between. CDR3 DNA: TGTGCCAGCAGCCCGTCGGACGGCCTGAACACTGAAGCTTTCTTT. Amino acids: CASSPSDGLNTEAFF.

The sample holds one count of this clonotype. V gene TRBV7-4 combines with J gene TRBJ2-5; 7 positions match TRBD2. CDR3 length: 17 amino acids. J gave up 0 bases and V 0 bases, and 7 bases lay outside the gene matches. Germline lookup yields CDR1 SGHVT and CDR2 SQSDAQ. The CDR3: CASSLAAAGENQETQYF. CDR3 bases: TGTGCCAGCAGCTTAGCAGCTGCGGGGGAAAACCAAGAGACCCAGTACTTC.

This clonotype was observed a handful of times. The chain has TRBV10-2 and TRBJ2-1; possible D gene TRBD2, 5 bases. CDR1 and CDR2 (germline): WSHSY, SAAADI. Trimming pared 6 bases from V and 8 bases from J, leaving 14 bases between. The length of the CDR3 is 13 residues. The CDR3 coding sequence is TGCGCCAGCAGCTTTAGGGAGAACTATGAGCAGTTCTTC. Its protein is CASSFRENYEQFF.

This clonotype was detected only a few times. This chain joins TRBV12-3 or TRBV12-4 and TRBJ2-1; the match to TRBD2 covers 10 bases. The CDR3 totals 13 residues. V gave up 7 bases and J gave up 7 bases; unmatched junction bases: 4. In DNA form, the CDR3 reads TGTGCCAGCACCTTGACTAGCGGGAATGAGCAGTTCTTC. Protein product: CASTLTSGNEQFF.

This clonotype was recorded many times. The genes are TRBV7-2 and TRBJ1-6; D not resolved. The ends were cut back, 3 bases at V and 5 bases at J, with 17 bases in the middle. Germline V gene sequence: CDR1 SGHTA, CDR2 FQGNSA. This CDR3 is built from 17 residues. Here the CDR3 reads CASSLLSSLRNNSPLHF. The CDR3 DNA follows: TGTGCCAGCAGCTTGTTGAGCAGTCTAAGGAATAATTCACCCCTCCACTTT. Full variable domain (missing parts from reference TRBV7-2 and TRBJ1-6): GAGVSQSPSNKVTEKGKDVELRCDPISGHTALYWYRQSLGQGLEFLIYFQGNSAPDKSGLPSDRFSAERTGGSVSTLTIQRTQQEDSAVYLCASSLLSSLRNNSPLHFGNGTRLTVT.

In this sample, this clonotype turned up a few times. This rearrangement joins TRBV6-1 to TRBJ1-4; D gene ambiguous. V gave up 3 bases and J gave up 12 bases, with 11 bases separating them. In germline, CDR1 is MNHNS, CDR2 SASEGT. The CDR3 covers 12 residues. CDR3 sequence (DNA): TGTGCCAGCAGTGAGGCAATGAACGAACTGTTTTTT. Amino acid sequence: CASSEAMNELFF.

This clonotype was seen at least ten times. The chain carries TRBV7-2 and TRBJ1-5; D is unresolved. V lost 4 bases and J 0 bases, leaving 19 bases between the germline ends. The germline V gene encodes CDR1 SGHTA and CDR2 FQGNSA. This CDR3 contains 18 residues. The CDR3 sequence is CASSSTLLGDRSNQPQHF. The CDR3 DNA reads TGTGCCAGCAGCTCCACGCTTTTGGGTGATCGTAGCAATCAGCCCCAGCATTTT.

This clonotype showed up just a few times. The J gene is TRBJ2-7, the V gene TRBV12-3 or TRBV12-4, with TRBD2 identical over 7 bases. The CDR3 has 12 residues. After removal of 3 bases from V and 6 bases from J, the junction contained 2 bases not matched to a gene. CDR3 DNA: TGTGCCAGCAGTTTCGGGGGGATCGAGCAGTACTTC. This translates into CASSFGGIEQYF.

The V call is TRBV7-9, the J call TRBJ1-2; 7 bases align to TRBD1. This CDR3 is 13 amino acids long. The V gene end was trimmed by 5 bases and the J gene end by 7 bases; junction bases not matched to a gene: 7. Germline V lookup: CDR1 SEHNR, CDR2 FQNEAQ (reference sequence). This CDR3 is CASSLGQEFGYTF. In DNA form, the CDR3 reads TGTGCCAGCAGCCTAGGACAGGAGTTTGGCTACACCTTC.